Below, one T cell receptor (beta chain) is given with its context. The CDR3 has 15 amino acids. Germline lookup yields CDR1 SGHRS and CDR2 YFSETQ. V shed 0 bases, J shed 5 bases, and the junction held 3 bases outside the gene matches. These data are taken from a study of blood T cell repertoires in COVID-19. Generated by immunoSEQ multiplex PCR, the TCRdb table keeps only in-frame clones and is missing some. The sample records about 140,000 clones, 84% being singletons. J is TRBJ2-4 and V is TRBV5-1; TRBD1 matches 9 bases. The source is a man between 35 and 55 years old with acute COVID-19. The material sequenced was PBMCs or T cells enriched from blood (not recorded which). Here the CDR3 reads CASSLEQGAQNIQYF. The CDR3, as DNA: TGCGCCAGCAGCTTGGAACAGGGGGCTCAAAACATTCAGTACTTC.